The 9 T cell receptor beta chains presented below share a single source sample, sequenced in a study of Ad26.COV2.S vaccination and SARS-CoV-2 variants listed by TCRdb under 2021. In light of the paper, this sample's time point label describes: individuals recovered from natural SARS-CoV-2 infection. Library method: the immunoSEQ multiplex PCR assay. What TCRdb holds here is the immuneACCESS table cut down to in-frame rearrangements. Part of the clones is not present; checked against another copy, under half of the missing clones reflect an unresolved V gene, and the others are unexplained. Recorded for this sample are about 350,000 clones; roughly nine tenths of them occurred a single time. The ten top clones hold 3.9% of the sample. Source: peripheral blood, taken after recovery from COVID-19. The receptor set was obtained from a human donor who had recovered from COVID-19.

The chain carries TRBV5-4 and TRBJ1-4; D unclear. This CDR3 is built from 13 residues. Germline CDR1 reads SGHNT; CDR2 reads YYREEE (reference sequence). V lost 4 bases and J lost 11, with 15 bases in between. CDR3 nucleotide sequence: TGTGCCAGCAGCAGCCGCGGGGAATGGAAACTGTTTTTT. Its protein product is CASSSRGEWKLFF.

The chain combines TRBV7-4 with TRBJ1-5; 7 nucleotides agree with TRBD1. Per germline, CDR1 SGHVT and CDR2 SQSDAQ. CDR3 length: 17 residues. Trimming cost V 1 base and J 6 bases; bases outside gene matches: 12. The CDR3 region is CASSLDRGICWGQPQHF. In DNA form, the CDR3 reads TGTGCCAGCAGCTTAGACAGGGGAATCTGTTGGGGTCAGCCCCAGCATTTT.

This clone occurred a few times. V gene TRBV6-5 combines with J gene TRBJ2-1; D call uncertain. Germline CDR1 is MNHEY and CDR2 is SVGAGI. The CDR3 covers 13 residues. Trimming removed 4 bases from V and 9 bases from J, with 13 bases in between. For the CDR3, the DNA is TGTGCCAGCAGTTTGGGATTACTGGGTGAGCAGTTCTTC. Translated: CASSLGLLGEQFF.

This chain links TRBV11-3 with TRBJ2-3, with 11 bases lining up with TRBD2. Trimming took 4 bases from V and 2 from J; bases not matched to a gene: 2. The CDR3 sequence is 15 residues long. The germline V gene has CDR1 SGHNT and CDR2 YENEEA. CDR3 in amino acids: CASSSGLAVTDTQYF. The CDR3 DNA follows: TGTGCCAGCAGCTCGGGACTAGCGGTCACAGATACGCAGTATTTT.

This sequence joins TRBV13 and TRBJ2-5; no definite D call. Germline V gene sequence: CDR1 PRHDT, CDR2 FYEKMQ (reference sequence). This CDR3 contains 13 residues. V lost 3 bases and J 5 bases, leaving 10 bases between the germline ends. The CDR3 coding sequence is TGTGCCAGCAGCTTCAATAGGAAGGAGACCCAGTACTTC. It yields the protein CASSFNRKETQYF.

CDR3 region: CASTDFPGTVQYF. The CDR3 bases are TGTGCCAGCACCGATTTTCCCGGGACGGTGCAGTACTTC. The V gene is TRBV2, the J gene TRBJ2-7; D is possibly TRBD1 or TRBD2 (5 bases each). The CDR3 contains 13 residues. V was shortened by 7 bases and J by 9 bases, with 19 bases between the two germline ends. Germline V gives CDR1 SNHLY, CDR2 FYNNEI.

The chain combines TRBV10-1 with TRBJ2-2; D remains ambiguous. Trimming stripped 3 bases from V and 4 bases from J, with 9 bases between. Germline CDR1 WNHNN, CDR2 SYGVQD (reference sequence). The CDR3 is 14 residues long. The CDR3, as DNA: TGCGCCAGCAGTGATAATGGACCCACCGGGGAGCTGTTTTTT. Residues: CASSDNGPTGELFF.

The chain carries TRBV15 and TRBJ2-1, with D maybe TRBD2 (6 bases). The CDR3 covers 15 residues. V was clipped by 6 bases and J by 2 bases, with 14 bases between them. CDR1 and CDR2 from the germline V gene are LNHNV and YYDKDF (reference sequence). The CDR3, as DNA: TGTGCCACCAGACCACCGGGGGAGACCTACAATGAGCAGTTCTTC. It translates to CATRPPGETYNEQFF. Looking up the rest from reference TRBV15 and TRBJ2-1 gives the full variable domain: DAMVIQNPRYQVTQFGKPVTLSCSQTLNHNVMYWYQQKSSQAPKLLFHYYDKDFNNEADTPDNFQSRRPNTSFCFLDIRSPGLGDTAMYLCATRPPGETYNEQFFGPGTRLTVL.

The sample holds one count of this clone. CDR3 DNA: TGTGCCAGCAGCCCCTGGTTCACGAACACCGGGGAGCTGTTTTTT. As protein: CASSPWFTNTGELFF. The chain joins TRBV7-2 to TRBJ2-2; D call uncertain. CDR1 and CDR2 from the germline V gene are SGHTA and FQGNSA. The V end was cut by 5 bases, the J end by 0 bases, with 10 bases between. CDR3 length equals 15 residues.